The entry below describes one T cell receptor (beta chain). The data stem from a study of blood T cell repertoires in COVID-19. Across the study: The samples span acute and convalescent COVID-19 from the United States, Italy and Spain. T cells, B-cell-depleted T cells, or PBMCs provided the cDNA or gDNA that served as material.

Sequencing was performed with immunoSEQ multiplex PCR; in TCRdb, only in-frame clones are kept and a portion is missing. This table has 140,000 to 150,000 clones, around 84% appearing once. The sequence was collected from a man aged 25 to 40 with COVID-19, enrolled during active disease. Sequences were obtained from peripheral blood.

This CDR3 is CASSPYSGQGNEKLFF. The CDR3 nucleotides are TGTGCCAGCAGCCCCTATTCGGGACAGGGGAATGAAAAACTGTTTTTT. The chain joins TRBV28 to TRBJ1-4; the match to TRBD1 covers 10 bases. The CDR3 is 16 residues long. Trimming cost V 6 bases and J 5 bases; bases outside gene matches: 9. The V gene's germline CDR1 is MDHEN and CDR2 SYDVKM.